This T cell receptor beta chain appears in the sequencing data of a study of T-cell reconstitution after alpha-beta-depleted transplantation in children. Study results and caveats: Reportedly, alpha-beta T cells present about two months post-transplant originated from several hundred expanded clones of graft origin. The study traced high day-60 TCRbeta diversity in some patients to surviving recipient T cells and thymic progenitors.

Using unique molecular identifiers, the investigators prepared the TCRbeta library. TCRdb re-analysed the PCR reads in MiXCR, keeping a single row per CDR3 protein. The data hold over 90,000 distinct CDR3 sequences, with roughly 7.6% observed a single time. This clonotype appeared many times. Antigen: not known. The TCR was taken from a boy between 2 and 15 years old with acute lymphoblastic leukemia, due to receive a stem cell transplant. This specimen was PBMCs, taken before TCRalphabeta/CD19-depleted stem cell transplant.

CDR3 DNA: TGTGCCAGCAGAGGACAGGGAAAGCAGTACTTC. Translation: CASRGQGKQYF. This sequence joins TRBV6-5 and TRBJ2-7, with TRBD1 matching 8 bases. The CDR3 is 11 residues long. The germline CDR1 and CDR2 sequences are MNHEY and SVGAGI. Losses at the gene ends were 6 bases for V and 8 bases for J; bases not matched to a gene: 3.